This T cell receptor beta chain appears in the sequencing data of a study of shared clonotypes between healthy human individuals. The V end was cut by 4 bases, the J end by 1 base, with 11 bases between. From germline, CDR1 is SGHRS and CDR2 YFSETQ. The CDR3 extends over 14 amino acids. Genomic DNA of each subset was evenly split across several immunoSEQ plates. The data were produced by immunoSEQ multiplex PCR, yet TCRdb's version contains in-frame clones alone and is incomplete. The repertoire consists of fewer than 1.8 million clones, with approximately 98.5% occurring once and the leading ten covering 0.3% to 0.45%.

The chain carries TRBV5-1 and TRBJ2-5; D assignment may be TRBD1 or TRBD2 (5 bases each). The clonotype originates from a man aged 30-40 years in good health. The sequencing input was naive CD4+ T cells sorted from blood. Subset here: CD45RA+ positively selected. The CDR3: CASSMGDRQETQYF. The CDR3, as DNA: TGCGCCAGCAGCATGGGGGACCGCCAAGAGACCCAGTACTTC. Supplemented by reference TRBV5-1 and TRBJ2-5, the full variable domain reads KAGVTQTPRYLIKTRGQQVTLSCSPISGHRSVSWYQQTPGQGLQFLFEYFSETQRNKGNFPGRFSGRQFSNSRSEMNVSTLELGDSALYLCASSMGDRQETQYFGPGTRLLVL.